The subject of this entry is one T cell receptor (beta chain). The genes and germline here are from mouse. Read coverage stops 4 residues before the CDR3 terminus; the germline J gene supplies the remainder. Sorting relied on CD4, CD8alpha, NKG2D, NKG2ACE and other markers applied to pooled cutaneous lymph node cells. The data originate from a study of CD8+ T cells in alopecia areata. The sequencing template was cDNA reverse transcribed from extracted RNA. The assay was immunoSEQ multiplex PCR, and TCRdb's table has in-frame clones only and misses some. The specimen gives around 290,000 clones without singletons; the ten biggest hold less than 1.5%. Trimming at V came to 5 bases and at J to 0 bases, leaving 9 bases not matched to a gene. The germline gives CDR1 LGHNA, CDR2 YNLKQL (reference sequence). The CDR3 is 17 residues long.

This TCR came from a C3H/HeJ mouse with alopecia areata. For the strain, the MHC haplotype given is H2-k. The V call is TRBV5, the J call TRBJ2-5, with TRBD2 matching 9 bases. Sequencing input: CD4+ T cells sorted from a lymph node. CDR3 sequence reads: CASSNHDWGFNQDTQYF. The CDR3 DNA, read in part, is TGTGCCAGCAGCAACCATGACTGGGGGTTTAACCAAGAC.